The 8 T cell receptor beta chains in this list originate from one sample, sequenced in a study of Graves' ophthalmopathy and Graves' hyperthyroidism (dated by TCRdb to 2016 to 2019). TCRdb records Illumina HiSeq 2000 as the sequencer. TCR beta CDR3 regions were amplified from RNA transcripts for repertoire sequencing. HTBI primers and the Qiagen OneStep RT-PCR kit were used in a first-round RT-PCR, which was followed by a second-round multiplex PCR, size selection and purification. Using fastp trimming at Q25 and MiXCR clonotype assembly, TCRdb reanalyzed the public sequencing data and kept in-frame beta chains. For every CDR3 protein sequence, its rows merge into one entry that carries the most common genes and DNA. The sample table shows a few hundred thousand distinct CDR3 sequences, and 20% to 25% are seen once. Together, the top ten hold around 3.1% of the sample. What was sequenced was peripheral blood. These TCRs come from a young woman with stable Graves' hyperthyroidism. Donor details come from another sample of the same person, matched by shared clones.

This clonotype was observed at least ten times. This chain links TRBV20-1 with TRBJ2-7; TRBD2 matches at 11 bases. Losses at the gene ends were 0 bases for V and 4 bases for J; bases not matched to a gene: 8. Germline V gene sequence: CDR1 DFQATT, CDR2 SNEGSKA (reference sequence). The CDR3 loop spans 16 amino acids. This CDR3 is CSARDAASGRLYEQYF. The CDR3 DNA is TGCAGTGCTAGAGACGCGGCTAGCGGGAGGTTGTACGAGCAGTACTTC.

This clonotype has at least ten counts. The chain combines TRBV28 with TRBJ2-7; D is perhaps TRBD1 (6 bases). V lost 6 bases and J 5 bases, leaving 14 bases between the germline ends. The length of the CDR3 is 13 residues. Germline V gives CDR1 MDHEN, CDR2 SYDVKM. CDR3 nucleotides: TGTGCCAGCAGGAGGCTGGGGGCCCACGAGCAGTACTTC. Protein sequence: CASRRLGAHEQYF. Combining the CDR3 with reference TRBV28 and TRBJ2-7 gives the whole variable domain DVKVTQSSRYLVKRTGEKVFLECVQDMDHENMFWYRQDPGLGLRLIYFSYDVKMKEKGDIPEGYSVSREKKERFSLILESASTNQTSMYLCASRRLGAHEQYFGPGTRLTVT.

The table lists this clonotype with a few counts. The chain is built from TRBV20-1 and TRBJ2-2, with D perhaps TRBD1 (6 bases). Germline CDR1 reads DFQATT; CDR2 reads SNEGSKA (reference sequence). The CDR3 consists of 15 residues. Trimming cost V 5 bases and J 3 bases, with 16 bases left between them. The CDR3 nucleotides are TGCAGTGCTCGCGACAGGACCCGATACACCGGGGAGCTGTTTTTT. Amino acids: CSARDRTRYTGELFF.

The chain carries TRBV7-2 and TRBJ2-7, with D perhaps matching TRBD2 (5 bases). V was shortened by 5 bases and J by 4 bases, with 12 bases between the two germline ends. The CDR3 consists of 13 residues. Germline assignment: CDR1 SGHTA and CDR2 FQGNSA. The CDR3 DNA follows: TGTGCCAGCAGCCCTAGCAGGAGTTACGAGCAGTACTTC. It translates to CASSPSRSYEQYF.

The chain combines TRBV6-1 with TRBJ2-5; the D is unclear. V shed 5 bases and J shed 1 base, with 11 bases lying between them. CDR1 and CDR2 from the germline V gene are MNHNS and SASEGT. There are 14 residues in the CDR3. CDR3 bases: TGTGCCAGCAGTAGGACCCAGGCCCAAGAGACCCAGTACTTC. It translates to CASSRTQAQETQYF.

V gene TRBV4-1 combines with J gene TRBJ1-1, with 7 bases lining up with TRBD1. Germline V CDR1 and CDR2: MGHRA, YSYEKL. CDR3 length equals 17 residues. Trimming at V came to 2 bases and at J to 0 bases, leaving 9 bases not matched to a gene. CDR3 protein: CASSQLRTGVVNTEAFF. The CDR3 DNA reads TGCGCCAGCAGCCAATTGCGAACAGGGGTCGTGAACACTGAAGCTTTCTTT.

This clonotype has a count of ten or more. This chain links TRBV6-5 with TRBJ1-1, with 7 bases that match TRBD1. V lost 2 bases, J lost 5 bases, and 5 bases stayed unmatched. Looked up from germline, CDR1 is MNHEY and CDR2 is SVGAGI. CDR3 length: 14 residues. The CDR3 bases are TGTGCCAGCAGTTACAGGGGGCGCATTACTGAAGCTTTCTTT. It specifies CASSYRGRITEAFF.

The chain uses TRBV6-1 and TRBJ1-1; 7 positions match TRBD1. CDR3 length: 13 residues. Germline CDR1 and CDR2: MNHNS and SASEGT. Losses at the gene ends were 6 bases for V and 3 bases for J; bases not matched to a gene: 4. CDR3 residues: CASRPGQYTEAFF. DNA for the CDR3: TGTGCCAGCAGGCCGGGACAGTACACTGAAGCTTTCTTT.